Listed here are 6 T cell receptor beta chains from one sample, sequenced in a study of shared clonotypes between healthy human individuals. Using immunoSEQ multiplex PCR, the repertoire was profiled, and TCRdb retains in-frame clones only, with some absent. The sample has millions of clones; 90% to 95% are singletons. Input material: naive CD4+ T cells sorted from blood. Described subset: CD45RA+ positively selected. These receptors all stem from a man younger than 35 in good health.

With regard to this clone: This sample includes further DNA sequences coding for the same CDR3. The chain uses TRBV7-6 and TRBJ2-3; 8 bases fit TRBD2. CDR1 and CDR2 (germline): SGHVS, FNYEAQ. The V segment lost 2 bases and the J segment 0 bases; nucleotides outside the gene matches: 4. The CDR3 has 16 residues. The CDR3 loop reads CASSLLAGGSTDTQYF. CDR3 DNA sequence: TGTGCCAGCAGCTTACTTGCGGGGGGCAGCACAGATACGCAGTATTTT.

This chain links TRBV18 with TRBJ2-7; D is unclear. The CDR3 sequence is 13 residues long. V was shortened by 3 bases and J by 4 bases, with 10 bases between the two germline ends. CDR1 and CDR2 from the germline V gene are KGHSH and LQKENI. The chain's CDR3 is CASSPGPQYEQYF. CDR3 DNA sequence: TGTGCCAGCTCACCCGGACCTCAATACGAGCAGTACTTC.

V and J are TRBV2 and TRBJ2-7; weak D call: TRBD2 (5 bases). Deletions cut 7 bases from V and 3 bases from J, with 13 bases between. In germline, CDR1 is SNHLY, CDR2 FYNNEI. The CDR3 length is 13 residues. The CDR3 loop is CASTEGRYYEQYF. CDR3 sequence (DNA): TGTGCCAGCACCGAGGGTCGTTACTACGAGCAGTACTTC.

This clone has just one count. The V gene is TRBV5-1, the J gene TRBJ1-3; D is ambiguous. Germline assignment: CDR1 SGHRS and CDR2 YFSETQ. The CDR3 contains 15 residues. V was shortened by 5 bases and J by 0 bases, with 12 bases between the two germline ends. The CDR3 reads CASRDLRSSGNTIYF. CDR3 sequence (DNA): TGCGCCAGCAGAGATTTGCGGTCCTCTGGAAACACCATATATTTT. The full variable domain, in which reference TRBV5-1 and TRBJ1-3 provide the parts outside the CDR3, is KAGVTQTPRYLIKTRGQQVTLSCSPISGHRSVSWYQQTPGQGLQFLFEYFSETQRNKGNFPGRFSGRQFSNSRSEMNVSTLELGDSALYLCASRDLRSSGNTIYFGEGSWLTVV.

This clone was observed once. The chain couples TRBV7-9 to TRBJ2-5; D is undetermined. The germline CDR1 and CDR2 sequences are SEHNR and FQNEAQ (reference sequence). This CDR3 comprises 12 residues. Trimming pared 5 bases from V and 12 bases from J, leaving 16 bases between. CDR3 in DNA: TGTGCCAGCAGCCGATTTACCGAGCGAGAGTACTTC. Its protein is CASSRFTEREYF.

This chain uses TRBV7-2 with TRBJ2-2; D possibly uses TRBD1 or TRBD2 (6 bases each). Trimming cost V 6 bases and J 6 bases, with 20 bases left between them. From germline, CDR1 is SGHTA and CDR2 FQGNSA. This CDR3 has 16 amino acids. CDR3 sequence reads: CASSLRTASGSGELFF. In DNA, the CDR3 is TGTGCCAGCAGTCTCCGGACAGCCAGCGGGTCCGGGGAGCTGTTTTTT.